A selection of T cell receptor beta chains follows, all from one sample in a study of blood T cells in healthy people across ages. TCRdb re-called the 5' RACE reads with MiXCR, one entry per CDR3 protein. In the table there are under 950,000 distinct CDR3 sequences, about 20% of which are singletons. Sequenced sample: blood. These receptors all come from a man aged 70-80 years in good health. CDR3s include the opening cysteine and the closing phenylalanine or tryptophan. Fields, in order: V gene, J gene, D gene, clone size, CDR3 protein, CDR3 DNA. The D gene is left open where the match is weak. The listing skips clone size in some rows; elsewhere it reads once, few, many or a size class.

V gene: TRBV28; J gene: TRBJ1-2; D gene: NA; clone size: NA; CDR3 protein: CASKSPGTNYGYTF; CDR3 DNA: TGTGCCAGCAAATCGCCAGGTACTAACTATGGCTACACCTTC
V gene: TRBV24-1; J gene: TRBJ2-3; D gene: NA; clone size: NA; CDR3 protein: CATSLAGAGDTQYF; CDR3 DNA: TGTGCCACCAGTCTGGCTGGAGCAGGAGATACGCAGTATTTT
V gene: TRBV20-1; J gene: TRBJ2-3; D gene: TRBD2; clone size: NA; CDR3 protein: CSAGGLAASTDTQYF; CDR3 DNA: TGCAGTGCTGGGGGACTAGCGGCTAGCACAGATACGCAGTATTTT
V gene: TRBV4-3; J gene: TRBJ2-3; D gene: NA; clone size: NA; CDR3 protein: CASSPRPGDTQYF; CDR3 DNA: TGCGCCAGCAGCCCTAGGCCGGGGGATACGCAGTATTTT
V gene: TRBV3-1; J gene: TRBJ2-5; D gene: NA; clone size: few; CDR3 protein: CASSRYQDTDQETQYF; CDR3 DNA: TGTGCCAGCAGCCGGTACCAGGACACCGACCAAGAGACCCAGTACTTC
V gene: TRBV10-3; J gene: TRBJ1-3; D gene: NA; clone size: once; CDR3 protein: CATLDSAHSGNTIYF; CDR3 DNA: TGTGCCACCTTAGACAGCGCCCACTCTGGAAACACCATATATTTT
V gene: TRBV12-3/TRBV12-4; J gene: TRBJ2-1; D gene: NA; clone size: few; CDR3 protein: CASISRGPWRDEQFF; CDR3 DNA: TGTGCCAGCATCTCAAGGGGCCCGTGGCGCGATGAGCAGTTCTTC
V gene: TRBV20-1; J gene: TRBJ2-5; D gene: TRBD1; clone size: NA; CDR3 protein: CSAPFTFGQAWGIETQYF; CDR3 DNA: TGCAGTGCTCCCTTCACTTTCGGACAGGCCTGGGGGATAGAGACCCAGTACTTC
V gene: TRBV7-9; J gene: TRBJ1-6; D gene: TRBD1; clone size: NA; CDR3 protein: CASRRDRGNNSPLHF; CDR3 DNA: TGTGCCAGCAGAAGGGACAGGGGAAACAATTCACCCCTCCACTTT
V gene: TRBV20-1; J gene: TRBJ1-5; D gene: NA; clone size: few; CDR3 protein: CSVPIGDRQPQHF; CDR3 DNA: TGCAGTGTCCCAATCGGGGACCGGCAGCCCCAGCATTTT
V gene: TRBV9; J gene: TRBJ2-5; D gene: NA; clone size: NA; CDR3 protein: CASSVVGGGETQYF; CDR3 DNA: TGTGCCAGCAGCGTAGTAGGTGGCGGAGAGACCCAGTACTTC
V gene: TRBV25-1; J gene: TRBJ1-5; D gene: NA; clone size: few; CDR3 protein: CASGGRFNQPQHF; CDR3 DNA: TGTGCCAGCGGTGGAAGGTTCAATCAGCCCCAGCATTTT
V gene: TRBV4-3; J gene: TRBJ1-2; D gene: NA; clone size: NA; CDR3 protein: CASSQETGARTGLRSYGYTF; CDR3 DNA: TGCGCCAGCAGCCAAGAAACAGGTGCCAGGACGGGACTCCGATCCTATGGCTACACCTTC
V gene: TRBV7-2; J gene: TRBJ2-1; D gene: NA; clone size: NA; CDR3 protein: CASSTRFGGSYNEQFF; CDR3 DNA: TGTGCCAGCAGCACCCGGTTCGGGGGCTCCTACAATGAGCAGTTCTTC
V gene: TRBV29-1; J gene: TRBJ2-7; D gene: NA; clone size: many; CDR3 protein: CSVEEGKSEQYF; CDR3 DNA: TGCAGCGTTGAAGAGGGTAAAAGCGAGCAGTACTTC
V gene: TRBV15; J gene: TRBJ2-6; D gene: TRBD2; clone size: NA; CDR3 protein: CATSRGRLAGSGANVLTF; CDR3 DNA: TGTGCCACCAGCAGAGGTCGGCTAGCGGGTTCAGGGGCCAACGTCCTGACTTTC
V gene: TRBV20-1; J gene: TRBJ2-6; D gene: NA; clone size: many; CDR3 protein: CSGIGTSSSGANVLTF; CDR3 DNA: TGCAGTGGAATAGGGACATCGTCTTCTGGGGCCAACGTCCTGACTTTC
V gene: TRBV12-3/TRBV12-4; J gene: TRBJ1-3; D gene: NA; clone size: few; CDR3 protein: CASSLRRSQEENTIYF; CDR3 DNA: TGTGCCAGCAGTTTGAGGAGATCGCAGGAGGAAAACACCATATATTTT
V gene: TRBV5-1; J gene: TRBJ2-2; D gene: NA; clone size: many; CDR3 protein: CASSLDKNTGELFF; CDR3 DNA: TGCGCCAGCAGCTTGGACAAGAACACCGGGGAGCTGTTTTTT
V gene: TRBV12-3/TRBV12-4; J gene: TRBJ2-1; D gene: TRBD2; clone size: few; CDR3 protein: CASSLEALAGGRNNEQFF; CDR3 DNA: TGTGCCAGCAGTTTAGAGGCCCTAGCGGGAGGAAGAAACAATGAGCAGTTCTTC
V gene: TRBV20-1; J gene: TRBJ2-7; D gene: NA; clone size: NA; CDR3 protein: CSARAGANYEQYF; CDR3 DNA: TGCAGCGCTAGGGCTGGGGCTAACTACGAGCAGTACTTC
V gene: TRBV20-1; J gene: TRBJ2-3; D gene: NA; clone size: NA; CDR3 protein: CSARGVATDTQYF; CDR3 DNA: TGCAGTGCTAGAGGGGTAGCGACAGATACGCAGTATTTT
V gene: TRBV7-3; J gene: TRBJ2-3; D gene: NA; clone size: NA; CDR3 protein: CASSLMATTWPQYF; CDR3 DNA: TGTGCCAGCAGCTTAATGGCCACCACTTGGCCACAGTATTTT
V gene: TRBV4-1; J gene: TRBJ1-3; D gene: NA; clone size: few; CDR3 protein: CASGGGNTIYF; CDR3 DNA: TGCGCCAGCGGGGGAGGAAACACCATATATTTT
V gene: TRBV6-5; J gene: TRBJ2-1; D gene: NA; clone size: few; CDR3 protein: CASSLGGSTYNEQFF; CDR3 DNA: TGTGCCAGCAGTTTGGGAGGTTCAACCTACAATGAGCAGTTCTTC
V gene: TRBV3-1; J gene: TRBJ1-5; D gene: NA; clone size: few; CDR3 protein: CASSQGRGGASNRPQHF; CDR3 DNA: TGTGCCAGCAGCCAAGGGCGAGGGGGGGCGAGCAATCGGCCCCAGCATTTT
V gene: TRBV3-1; J gene: TRBJ1-5; D gene: NA; clone size: NA; CDR3 protein: CASSQVQVRQPQHF; CDR3 DNA: TGTGCCAGCAGCCAAGTCCAGGTTCGCCAGCCCCAGCATTTT
V gene: TRBV7-9; J gene: TRBJ2-3; D gene: TRBD2; clone size: few; CDR3 protein: CASRMTSGGLDTQYF; CDR3 DNA: TGTGCCAGCAGGATGACTAGCGGGGGTCTCGATACGCAGTATTTT
V gene: TRBV7-9; J gene: TRBJ2-3; D gene: NA; clone size: NA; CDR3 protein: CASSPTSSSTDTQYF; CDR3 DNA: TGTGCCAGCAGCCCAACTAGCTCTAGCACAGATACGCAGTATTTT
V gene: TRBV6-1; J gene: TRBJ2-2; D gene: TRBD2; clone size: NA; CDR3 protein: CASSELAGDTGELFF; CDR3 DNA: TGTGCCAGCAGTGAACTAGCGGGGGACACCGGGGAGCTGTTTTTT
V gene: TRBV12-3/TRBV12-4; J gene: TRBJ1-2; D gene: TRBD1; clone size: NA; CDR3 protein: CASTRTGMGYGYTF; CDR3 DNA: TGTGCCAGCACTCGGACAGGGATGGGCTATGGCTACACCTTC
V gene: TRBV5-5; J gene: TRBJ2-2; D gene: TRBD2; clone size: NA; CDR3 protein: CASSLGEGHTGELFF; CDR3 DNA: TGTGCCAGCAGCTTGGGGGAGGGACACACCGGGGAGCTGTTTTTT
V gene: TRBV28; J gene: TRBJ2-3; D gene: TRBD2; clone size: few; CDR3 protein: CATKAPRLAETTDTQYF; CDR3 DNA: TGTGCCACGAAGGCCCCGAGGCTAGCGGAGACCACAGATACGCAGTATTTT
V gene: TRBV6-1; J gene: TRBJ2-1; D gene: TRBD1; clone size: few; CDR3 protein: CASRTVGTGGINEQFF; CDR3 DNA: TGTGCCAGCAGAACCGTTGGGACAGGGGGGATCAATGAGCAGTTCTTC
V gene: TRBV6-5; J gene: TRBJ1-1; D gene: NA; clone size: NA; CDR3 protein: CASSYFGREAFF; CDR3 DNA: TGTGCCAGCAGTTACTTCGGCAGGGAAGCTTTCTTT
V gene: TRBV12-3/TRBV12-4; J gene: TRBJ1-4; D gene: NA; clone size: many; CDR3 protein: CASSLRGREKLFF; CDR3 DNA: TGTGCCAGCAGTTTAAGGGGCAGGGAAAAACTGTTTTTT
V gene: TRBV21-1; J gene: TRBJ1-2; D gene: NA; clone size: NA; CDR3 protein: CASSKLPRTGEGYGYTF; CDR3 DNA: TGTGCCAGCAGCAAATTACCCAGGACAGGGGAAGGCTATGGCTACACCTTC
V gene: TRBV12-3/TRBV12-4; J gene: TRBJ2-3; D gene: TRBD1; clone size: NA; CDR3 protein: CASSLALGQGALTDTQYF; CDR3 DNA: TGTGCCAGCAGTTTAGCGCTCGGACAGGGGGCGTTGACAGATACGCAGTATTTT
V gene: TRBV5-1; J gene: TRBJ2-1; D gene: NA; clone size: NA; CDR3 protein: CASSLEASDEQFF; CDR3 DNA: TGCGCCAGCAGCTTGGAGGCAAGCGATGAGCAGTTCTTC
V gene: TRBV18; J gene: TRBJ2-3; D gene: NA; clone size: few; CDR3 protein: CASSPTTGSWTQYF; CDR3 DNA: TGTGCCAGCTCACCTACAACAGGGAGTTGGACGCAGTATTTT
V gene: TRBV19; J gene: TRBJ2-1; D gene: TRBD1; clone size: NA; CDR3 protein: CATSDRGATDEQFF; CDR3 DNA: TGTGCCACTAGCGACAGGGGGGCGACCGATGAGCAGTTCTTC
V gene: TRBV28; J gene: TRBJ2-1; D gene: NA; clone size: NA; CDR3 protein: CASSPDKYNEQFF; CDR3 DNA: TGTGCCAGCAGTCCAGACAAGTACAATGAGCAGTTCTTC
V gene: TRBV6-6; J gene: TRBJ2-5; D gene: NA; clone size: NA; CDR3 protein: CASATTVETQYF; CDR3 DNA: TGTGCCAGTGCGACGACCGTGGAGACCCAGTACTTC
V gene: TRBV7-2; J gene: TRBJ2-4; D gene: NA; clone size: NA; CDR3 protein: CASSGGLFVAKNIQYF; CDR3 DNA: TGTGCCAGCAGCGGGGGGCTGTTCGTAGCCAAAAACATTCAGTACTTC
V gene: TRBV9; J gene: TRBJ2-2; D gene: NA; clone size: NA; CDR3 protein: CASSGTGGGELFF; CDR3 DNA: TGTGCCAGCAGCGGGACTGGGGGCGGGGAGCTGTTTTTT
V gene: TRBV12-3/TRBV12-4; J gene: TRBJ2-3; D gene: NA; clone size: NA; CDR3 protein: CASSSNNAGTDKQYF; CDR3 DNA: TGTGCCAGCAGTTCAAACAATGCCGGGACTGACAAGCAGTATTTT
V gene: TRBV7-6; J gene: TRBJ1-4; D gene: NA; clone size: NA; CDR3 protein: CASSLAGFYATNEKLLF; CDR3 DNA: TGTGCCAGCAGCTTAGCGGGGTTTTATGCAACTAATGAAAAACTGCTTTTT
V gene: TRBV12-3/TRBV12-4; J gene: TRBJ1-2; D gene: NA; clone size: few; CDR3 protein: CASSLGGFGYTF; CDR3 DNA: TGTGCCAGCAGTTTGGGAGGGTTTGGCTACACCTTC
V gene: TRBV29-1; J gene: TRBJ2-1; D gene: NA; clone size: NA; CDR3 protein: CSVANEIHEQFF; CDR3 DNA: TGCAGCGTTGCTAATGAGATACACGAGCAGTTCTTC
V gene: TRBV20-1; J gene: TRBJ2-3; D gene: NA; clone size: many; CDR3 protein: CSASVQTSTDTQYF; CDR3 DNA: TGCAGTGCTAGTGTTCAGACTAGCACAGATACGCAGTATTTT
V gene: TRBV18; J gene: TRBJ1-1; D gene: TRBD1; clone size: NA; CDR3 protein: CASSTRQGGDTEAFF; CDR3 DNA: TGTGCCAGCTCAACCCGACAGGGAGGGGACACTGAAGCTTTCTTT
V gene: TRBV7-8; J gene: TRBJ1-5; D gene: NA; clone size: NA; CDR3 protein: CASSLGGDRNQPQHF; CDR3 DNA: TGTGCCAGCAGCTTGGGAGGGGACCGCAATCAGCCCCAGCATTTT
V gene: TRBV12-3/TRBV12-4; J gene: TRBJ2-2; D gene: TRBD1; clone size: NA; CDR3 protein: CASSRDRTTGELFF; CDR3 DNA: TGTGCCAGCAGCCGGGACAGGACGACCGGGGAGCTGTTTTTT
V gene: TRBV12-3/TRBV12-4; J gene: TRBJ2-5; D gene: TRBD2; clone size: NA; CDR3 protein: CASRLGEGTQYF; CDR3 DNA: TGTGCCAGCAGGCTTGGGGAGGGGACCCAGTACTTC
V gene: TRBV7-8; J gene: TRBJ1-1; D gene: NA; clone size: NA; CDR3 protein: CASTPNSGSGTEAFF; CDR3 DNA: TGTGCCAGCACCCCTAATTCCGGGAGTGGGACTGAAGCTTTCTTT
V gene: TRBV7-9; J gene: TRBJ2-5; D gene: TRBD1; clone size: NA; CDR3 protein: CASSSRDRGSYGQYF; CDR3 DNA: TGTGCCAGCAGCAGCCGGGACAGAGGCTCCTACGGGCAGTACTTC
V gene: TRBV10-3; J gene: TRBJ2-4; D gene: TRBD2; clone size: NA; CDR3 protein: CAISRPGLGSIQYF; CDR3 DNA: TGTGCCATCAGCCGCCCGGGACTAGGGAGTATTCAGTACTTC
V gene: TRBV12-3/TRBV12-4; J gene: TRBJ2-3; D gene: NA; clone size: NA; CDR3 protein: CASSLDGGRTDTQYF; CDR3 DNA: TGCGCCAGCAGCCTGGACGGGGGCCGCACAGATACGCAGTATTTT
V gene: TRBV5-1; J gene: TRBJ1-1; D gene: NA; clone size: NA; CDR3 protein: CASSLVLGGTEAFF; CDR3 DNA: TGCGCCAGCAGCTTGGTTCTGGGTGGCACTGAAGCTTTCTTT